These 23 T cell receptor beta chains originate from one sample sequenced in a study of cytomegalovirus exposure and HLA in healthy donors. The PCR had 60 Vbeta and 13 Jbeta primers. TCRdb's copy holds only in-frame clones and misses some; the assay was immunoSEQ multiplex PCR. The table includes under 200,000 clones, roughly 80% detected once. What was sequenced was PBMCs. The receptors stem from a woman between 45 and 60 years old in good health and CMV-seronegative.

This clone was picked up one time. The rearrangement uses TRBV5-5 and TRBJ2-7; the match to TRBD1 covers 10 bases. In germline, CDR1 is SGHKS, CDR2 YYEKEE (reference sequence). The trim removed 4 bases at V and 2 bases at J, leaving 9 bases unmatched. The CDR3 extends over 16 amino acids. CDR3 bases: TGTGCCAGCAGCCCTAATCCGGGACAGGGGACCTACGAGCAGTACTTC. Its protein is CASSPNPGQGTYEQYF.

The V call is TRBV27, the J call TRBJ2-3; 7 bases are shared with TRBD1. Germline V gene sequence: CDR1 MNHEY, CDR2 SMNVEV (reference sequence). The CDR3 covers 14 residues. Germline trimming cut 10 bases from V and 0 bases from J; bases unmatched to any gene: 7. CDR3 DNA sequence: TGTGCCACATCCGGGACAGATAGCACAGATACGCAGTATTTT. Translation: CATSGTDSTDTQYF.

The DNA for the CDR3 is TGTGCCAGCAGCTTAGAATCAACCCCCGCCGGCACCGGGGAGCTGTTTTTT. As protein: CASSLESTPAGTGELFF. The chain is built from TRBV7-2 and TRBJ2-2; D is uncertain. CDR3 length: 17 amino acids. Trimming took 1 base from V and 4 from J, leaving 16 bases between them. CDR1 is SGHTA, CDR2 FQGNSA, per germline. The variable domain in full, with the rest retrieved from reference TRBV7-2 and TRBJ2-2, is GAGVSQSPSNKVTEKGKDVELRCDPISGHTALYWYRQSLGQGLEFLIYFQGNSAPDKSGLPSDRFSAERTGGSVSTLTIQRTQQEDSAVYLCASSLESTPAGTGELFFGEGSRLTVL.

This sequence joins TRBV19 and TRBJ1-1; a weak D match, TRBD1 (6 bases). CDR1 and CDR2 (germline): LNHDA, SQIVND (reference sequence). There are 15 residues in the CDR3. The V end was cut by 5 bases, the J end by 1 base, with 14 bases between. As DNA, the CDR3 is TGTGCCAGTAGTGATTGGACAGTAAAGAACACTGAAGCTTTCTTT. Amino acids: CASSDWTVKNTEAFF. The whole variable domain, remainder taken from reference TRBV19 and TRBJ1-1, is DGGITQSPKYLFRKEGQNVTLSCEQNLNHDAMYWYRQDPGQGLRLIYYSQIVNDFQKGDIAEGYSVSREKKESFPLTVTSAQKNPTAFYLCASSDWTVKNTEAFFGQGTRLTVV.

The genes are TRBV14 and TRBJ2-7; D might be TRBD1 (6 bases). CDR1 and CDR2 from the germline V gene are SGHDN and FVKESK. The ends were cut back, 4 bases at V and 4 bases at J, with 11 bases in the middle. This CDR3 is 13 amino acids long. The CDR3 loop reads CASSPHRAYEQYF. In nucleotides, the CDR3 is TGTGCCAGCAGCCCCCACAGGGCGTACGAGCAGTACTTC.

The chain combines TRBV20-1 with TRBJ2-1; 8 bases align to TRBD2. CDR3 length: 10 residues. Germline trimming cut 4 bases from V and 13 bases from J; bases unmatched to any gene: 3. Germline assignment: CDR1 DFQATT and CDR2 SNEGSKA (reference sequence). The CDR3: CSATGLVQFF. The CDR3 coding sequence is TGCAGTGCTACGGGACTAGTCCAGTTCTTC.

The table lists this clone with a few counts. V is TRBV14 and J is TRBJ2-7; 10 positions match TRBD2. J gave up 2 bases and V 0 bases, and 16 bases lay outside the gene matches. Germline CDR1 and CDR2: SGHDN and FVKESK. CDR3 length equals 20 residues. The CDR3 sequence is CASSQDFIRRTSGIAYEQYF. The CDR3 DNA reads TGTGCCAGCAGCCAAGATTTTATTCGAAGGACTAGCGGTATAGCCTACGAGCAGTACTTC. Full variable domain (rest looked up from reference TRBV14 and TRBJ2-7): EAGVTQFPSHSVIEKGQTVTLRCDPISGHDNLYWYRRVMGKEIKFLLHFVKESKQDESGMPNNRFLAERTGGTYSTLKVQPAELEDSGVYFCASSQDFIRRTSGIAYEQYFGPGTRLTVT.

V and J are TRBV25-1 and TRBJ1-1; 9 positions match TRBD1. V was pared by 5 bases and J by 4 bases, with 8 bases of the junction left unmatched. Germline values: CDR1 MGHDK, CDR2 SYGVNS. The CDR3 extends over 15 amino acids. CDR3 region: CASSYRGLGATEAFF. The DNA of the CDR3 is TGTGCCAGCAGTTACAGGGGGCTCGGTGCCACTGAAGCTTTCTTT.

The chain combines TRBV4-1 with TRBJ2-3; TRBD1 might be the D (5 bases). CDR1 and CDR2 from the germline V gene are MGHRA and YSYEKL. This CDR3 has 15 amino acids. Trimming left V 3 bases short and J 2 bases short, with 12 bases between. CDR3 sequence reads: CASSQGRVTTDTQYF. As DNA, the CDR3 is TGCGCCAGCAGCCAGGGCAGGGTGACCACAGATACGCAGTATTTT.

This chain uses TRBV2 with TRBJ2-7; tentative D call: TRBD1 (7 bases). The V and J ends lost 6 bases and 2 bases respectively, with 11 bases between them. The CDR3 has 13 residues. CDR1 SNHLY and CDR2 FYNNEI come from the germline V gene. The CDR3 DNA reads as TGTGCCAGCAGCCGGGGGACAGCCTACGAGCAGTACTTC. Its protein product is CASSRGTAYEQYF.

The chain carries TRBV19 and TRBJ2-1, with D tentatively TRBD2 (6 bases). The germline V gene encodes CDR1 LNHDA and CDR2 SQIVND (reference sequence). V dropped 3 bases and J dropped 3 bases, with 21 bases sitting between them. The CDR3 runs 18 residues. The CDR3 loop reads CASSMGLGVGGDYNEQFF. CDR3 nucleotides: TGTGCCAGTAGTATGGGCCTCGGGGTTGGAGGGGACTACAATGAGCAGTTCTTC.

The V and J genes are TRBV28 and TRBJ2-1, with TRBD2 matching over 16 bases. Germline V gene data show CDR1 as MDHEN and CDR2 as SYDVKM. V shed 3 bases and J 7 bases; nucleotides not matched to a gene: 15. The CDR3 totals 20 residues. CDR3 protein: CASSFQPGLAGGLSNNEQFF. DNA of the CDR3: TGTGCCAGCAGTTTCCAGCCGGGACTAGCGGGAGGGCTTTCGAATAATGAGCAGTTCTTC. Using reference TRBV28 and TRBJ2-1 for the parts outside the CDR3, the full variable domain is DVKVTQSSRYLVKRTGEKVFLECVQDMDHENMFWYRQDPGLGLRLIYFSYDVKMKEKGDIPEGYSVSREKKERFSLILESASTNQTSMYLCASSFQPGLAGGLSNNEQFFGPGTRLTVL.

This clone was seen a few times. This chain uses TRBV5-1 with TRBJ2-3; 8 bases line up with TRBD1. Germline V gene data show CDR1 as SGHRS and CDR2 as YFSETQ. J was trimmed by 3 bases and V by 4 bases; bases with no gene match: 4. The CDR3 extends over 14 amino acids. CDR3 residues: CASSRGTGTDTQYF. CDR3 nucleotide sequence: TGCGCCAGCAGCCGGGGGACAGGTACAGATACGCAGTATTTT.

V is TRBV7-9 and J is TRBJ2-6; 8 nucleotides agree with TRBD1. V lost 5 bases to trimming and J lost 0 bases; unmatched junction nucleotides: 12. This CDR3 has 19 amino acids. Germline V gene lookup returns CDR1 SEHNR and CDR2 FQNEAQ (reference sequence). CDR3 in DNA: TGTGCCAGCAGCCCCGTGACAGGGGCCCCTCCCTCTGGGGCCAACGTCCTGACTTTC. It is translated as CASSPVTGAPPSGANVLTF.

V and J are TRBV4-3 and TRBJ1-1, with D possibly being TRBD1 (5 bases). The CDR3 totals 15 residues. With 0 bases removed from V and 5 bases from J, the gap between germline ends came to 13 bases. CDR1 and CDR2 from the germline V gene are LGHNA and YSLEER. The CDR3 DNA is TGCGCCAGCAGCCAAGAGGGTCGGGGGGATACTGAAGCTTTCTTT. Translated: CASSQEGRGDTEAFF.

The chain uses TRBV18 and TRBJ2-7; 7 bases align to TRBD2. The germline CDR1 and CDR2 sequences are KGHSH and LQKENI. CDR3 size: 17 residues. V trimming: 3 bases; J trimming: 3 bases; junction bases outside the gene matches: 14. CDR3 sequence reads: CASSPPVHIGGNYEQYF. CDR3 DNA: TGTGCCAGCTCACCCCCTGTACACATCGGGGGGAACTACGAGCAGTACTTC.

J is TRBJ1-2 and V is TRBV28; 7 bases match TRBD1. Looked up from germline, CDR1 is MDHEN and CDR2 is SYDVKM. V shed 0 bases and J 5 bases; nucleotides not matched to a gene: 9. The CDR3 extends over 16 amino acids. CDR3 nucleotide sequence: TGTGCCAGCAGTTTATGGGACAGGAACTTGGGTTATGGCTACACCTTC. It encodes CASSLWDRNLGYGYTF.

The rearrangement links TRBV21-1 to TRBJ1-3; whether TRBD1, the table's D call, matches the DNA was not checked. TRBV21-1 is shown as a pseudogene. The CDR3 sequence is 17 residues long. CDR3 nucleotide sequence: TGTGCCAGCAGCAAATCGAGAGGGGGCACCGCGGGAAACACCATATATTTT. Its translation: CASSKSRGGTAGNTIYF.

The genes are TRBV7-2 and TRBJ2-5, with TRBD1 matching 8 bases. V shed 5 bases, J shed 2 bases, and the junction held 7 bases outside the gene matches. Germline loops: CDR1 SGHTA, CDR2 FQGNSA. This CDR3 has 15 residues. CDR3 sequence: CASSRDRGRQETQYF. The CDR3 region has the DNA TGTGCCAGCAGCCGTGACAGGGGCAGACAAGAGACCCAGTACTTC.

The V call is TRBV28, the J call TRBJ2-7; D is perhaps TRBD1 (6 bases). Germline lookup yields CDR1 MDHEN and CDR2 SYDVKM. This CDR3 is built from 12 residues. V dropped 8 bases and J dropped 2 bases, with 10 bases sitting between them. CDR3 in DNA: TGTGCCAGCCGCGGACAGCCCTACGAGCAGTACTTC. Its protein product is CASRGQPYEQYF.

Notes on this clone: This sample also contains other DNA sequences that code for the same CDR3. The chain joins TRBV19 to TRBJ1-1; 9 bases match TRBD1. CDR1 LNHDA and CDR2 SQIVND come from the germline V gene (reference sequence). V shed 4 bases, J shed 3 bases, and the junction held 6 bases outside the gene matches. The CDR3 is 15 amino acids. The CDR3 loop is CASSTSDRGDTEAFF. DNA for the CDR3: TGTGCCAGTAGTACCTCCGACAGGGGGGACACTGAAGCTTTCTTT.

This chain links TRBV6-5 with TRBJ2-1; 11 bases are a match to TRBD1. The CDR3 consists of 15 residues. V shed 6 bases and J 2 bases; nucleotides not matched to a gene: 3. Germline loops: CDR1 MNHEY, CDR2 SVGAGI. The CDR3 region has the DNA TGTGCCAGCAGCACGGGACAGGGGGCCTACAATGAGCAGTTCTTC. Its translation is CASSTGQGAYNEQFF.

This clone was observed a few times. CDR3 protein: CASSLFSSGGVLDEQFF. CDR3 sequence (DNA): TGTGCCAGCAGCTTGTTCTCAAGCGGGGGGGTCTTAGATGAGCAGTTCTTC. V and J are TRBV7-3 and TRBJ2-1, with TRBD2 matching over 10 bases. The CDR3 consists of 17 residues. V shed 3 bases and J 8 bases; nucleotides not matched to a gene: 13. Germline V CDR1 and CDR2: SGHTA, FQGTGA. Full variable domain (missing parts from reference TRBV7-3 and TRBJ2-1): GAGVSQTPSNKVTEKGKYVELRCDPISGHTALYWYRQSLGQGPEFLIYFQGTGAADDSGLPNDRFFAVRPEGSVSTLKIQRTERGDSAVYLCASSLFSSGGVLDEQFFGPGTRLTVL.